A selection of T cell receptor beta chains follows, all from one sample in a study of vaccination and CD4 T cells after COVID-19. TCRdb ran MiXCR on the PCR reads and lists one entry per CDR3 protein. The repertoire includes more than 9,000 distinct CDR3 sequences, around two fifths of them detected once, and more than 20% sits in the top ten. What these receptors recognize is not known. Sequences were obtained from cultured CD4+ T cells from blood. The receptor source for this set is a human donor with COVID-19. CDR3s include the opening cysteine and the closing phenylalanine or tryptophan.

v_call cdr3_aa
TRBV7-2 CASSLGLAGFSDTQYF
TRBV6-2/TRBV6-3 CASSYRARNTEAFF
TRBV7-2 CASSLPGRGYTF
TRBV7-2 CASSLVLESSSCF
TRBV5-6 CASSPGWGQTSYEQYF
TRBV12-3/TRBV12-4 CASSPSGGRADTQYF
TRBV15 CATSGRQGYYGYTF
TRBV7-6 CASSLGGGKETQYF
TRBV5-4 CASSAGLAGESETQYF
TRBV19 CASSVTGAGEAFF
TRBV6-2/TRBV6-3 CASSYPPGQALTDTQYF
TRBV19 CASSTGLAGVIEYNEQFF
TRBV15 CATSRQGSGSPLHF
TRBV11-3 CASSFYTDTQYF
TRBV10-3 CAISESGGQETQYF
TRBV10-3 CAISEGGAGSPLHF
TRBV6-1 CASSEGWGTNYGYTF
TRBV11-2 CASRPGGVGLTGELFF
TRBV5-4 CASSLVDRGNQPQHF
TRBV11-2 CASSLGNLGARETQYF
TRBV7-9 CASSPRSRMDTEAFF
TRBV2 CASRDRGLGANVLTF
TRBV18 CASSPRPHSPLHF
TRBV7-2 CASSLGWTDNQPQHF
TRBV5-5 CASSPGSRIVTQYF
TRBV2 CASSTTGGNQPQHF
TRBV4-2 CASSYRDRGSYEQYF
TRBV20-1 CSARDSQGATGYTF
TRBV20-1 CSARPGVHGYTF
TRBV24-1 CATSDRGNTDTQYF
TRBV20-1 CSAAPDGLSSPLHF
TRBV20-1 CSARDPRGGGLTPGELFF